This T cell receptor (beta chain) appears in the sequencing data of a study of cytomegalovirus exposure and HLA in healthy donors. CDR1 is DFQATT, CDR2 SNEGSKA, per germline (reference sequence). Trimming removed 5 bases from V and 8 bases from J, with 9 bases in between. The CDR3 contains 10 residues. The PCR made use of 60 Vbeta and 13 Jbeta primers. Profiled with immunoSEQ multiplex PCR; TCRdb holds only in-frame clones, not every one. The table has about 160,000 clones, roughly 79% seen once; the top ten hold just under 1%. A single count supports this clone. What it binds is unknown. Study-wide points: In a later analysis, the majority of CMV-associated beta chains seemingly showed HLA restriction. In an earlier analysis, in 587 donors, most V segments appeared productive either ~87% or ~30% of the time. Many donors shared some public TCRs, even though most TCR sequences were rare.

Donors likely had unrecorded immune exposures despite being nominally healthy when sampled. The TCR was taken from a woman between 50 and 59 years old in good health and CMV-seropositive. The chain carries TRBV20-1 and TRBJ1-2; D is unresolved. The sequenced material came from PBMCs. The CDR3 protein is CSALSSGYTF. Here the CDR3 DNA reads TGCAGTGCTCTAAGTAGCGGCTACACCTTC.